The clone carrying this T cell receptor (beta chain) was seen only a few times. Its antigen is unknown. cDNA synthesis used the whole RNA isolate, giving expressed TCRB sequences. The method was immunoSEQ multiplex PCR; TCRdb's version includes in-frame clones alone and lacks a portion of them. The sample gives a few hundred thousand clones, roughly 14% of which show up once; 0.015% is in the top ten. The data were obtained in a study of beta chain features in type 1 diabetes. Study results and limitations: Within each of all four CD4+ subsets, Type 1 diabetes patients had TCRB CDR3s that were moderately but significantly shorter.

The trim removed 9 bases at V and 5 bases at J, leaving 18 bases unmatched. The V gene's germline CDR1 is MDHEN and CDR2 SYDVKM. The CDR3 spans 17 residues. The source is a woman between 18 and 29 years old with type 1 diabetes. The sample comprised naive CD4+ T cells from blood. V is TRBV28 and J is TRBJ2-2; 7 nucleotides align to TRBD2. CDR3 sequence: CASSRGAGTMGTGELFF. In nucleotides, the CDR3 is TGTGCCAGTTCAAGGGGAGCGGGAACCATGGGGACCGGGGAGCTGTTTTTT.